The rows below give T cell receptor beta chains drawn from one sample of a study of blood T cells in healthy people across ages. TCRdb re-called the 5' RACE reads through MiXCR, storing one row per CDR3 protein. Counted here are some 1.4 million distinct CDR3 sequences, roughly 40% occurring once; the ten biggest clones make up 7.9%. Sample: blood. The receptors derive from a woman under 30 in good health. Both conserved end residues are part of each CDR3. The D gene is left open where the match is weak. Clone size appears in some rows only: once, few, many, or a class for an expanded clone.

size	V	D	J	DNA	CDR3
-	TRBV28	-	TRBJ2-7	TGTGCCAGCAATCCAGCGGCGGCGGGGCCCTCCTACGAGCAGTACTTC	CASNPAAAGPSYEQYF
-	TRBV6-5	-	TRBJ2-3	TGTGCCAGCAGTTACTCTCCGCAGGGGAGCACAGATACGCGGTATTTT	CASSYSPQGSTDTRYF
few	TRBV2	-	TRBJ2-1	TGTGCCAGCAGTGTCGGGGGGCTAGCGTCCTACAATGAGCAGTTCTTC	CASSVGGLASYNEQFF
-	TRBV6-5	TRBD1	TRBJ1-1	TGTGCCAACAGACAGGGCATGAACACTGAAGCTTTCTTT	CANRQGMNTEAFF
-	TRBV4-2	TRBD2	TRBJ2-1	TGTGCCAGCAGCCAAGCCGCCGGGGGGGCCTTTTATAATGAGCAGTTCTTC	CASSQAAGGAFYNEQFF
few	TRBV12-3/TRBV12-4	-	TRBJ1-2	TGTGCCAGCACTCGTACGAGGGAAAATGGCTACACCTTC	CASTRTRENGYTF
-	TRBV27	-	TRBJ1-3	TGTGCCAGCAGTTTGGAGCCGTCCAGCACCATATATTTT	CASSLEPSSTIYF
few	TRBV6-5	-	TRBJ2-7	TGTGCCAGCAGTTACTCGATGTCTGTAGGGAGCTCCTACGAGCAGTACTTC	CASSYSMSVGSSYEQYF
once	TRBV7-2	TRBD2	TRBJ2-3	TGTGCCTGCAGCTCCCGGGGGGATACTAACACAGATACGCAGTATTTT	CACSSRGDTNTDTQYF
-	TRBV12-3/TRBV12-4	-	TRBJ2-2	TGTGCCAGCAGTTTCCGGACTACCGCGAACACCGGGGAGCTGTTTTTT	CASSFRTTANTGELFF
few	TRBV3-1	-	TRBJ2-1	TGTGCCAGCAGCCAAGACAGGGGCAGGGGTGCCTACAATGAGCAGTTCTTC	CASSQDRGRGAYNEQFF
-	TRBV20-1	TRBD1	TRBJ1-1	TGCAGTGCTTTCCACCGGGACAGGGGATTCAGGAACACTGAAGCTTTCTTT	CSAFHRDRGFRNTEAFF
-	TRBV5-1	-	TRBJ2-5	TGCGCCAGCACCGGGAAAGCGTTACAAGAGACCCAGTACTTC	CASTGKALQETQYF
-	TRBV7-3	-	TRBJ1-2	TGTGCCAGCGGCTTAAGCCCCAGACCGGGCGGGCGACAAGAAGGCTACACCTTC	CASGLSPRPGGRQEGYTF
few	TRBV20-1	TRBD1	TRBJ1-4	TGCAGTGCTAGAGCGGGGGACAGGGATCGGGAAAAACTGTTTTTT	CSARAGDRDREKLFF
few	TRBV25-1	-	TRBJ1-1	TGTGCCAGCAGTGTTTCTCAGGGTAACACTGAAGCTTTCTTT	CASSVSQGNTEAFF
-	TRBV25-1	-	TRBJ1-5	TGTGCCAGCACCCTACCAGGAGAAAATCAGCCCCAGCATTTT	CASTLPGENQPQHF
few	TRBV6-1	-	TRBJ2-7	TGTGCCAGCAGTTCGAGTTTTTCCTACGAGCAGTACTTC	CASSSSFSYEQYF
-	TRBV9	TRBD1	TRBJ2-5	TGTGCCAGCAGCGACTGGGACAGCGAAGAGACCCAGTACTTC	CASSDWDSEETQYF
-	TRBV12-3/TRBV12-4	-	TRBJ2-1	TGTGCCAGCAGTTTAAACGCTAGGGACGAGCAGTTCTTC	CASSLNARDEQFF
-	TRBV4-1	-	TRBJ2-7	TGCGCCAGCAGACAAAGGGGGTCGGGGTTCGACGAGCAGTACTTC	CASRQRGSGFDEQYF
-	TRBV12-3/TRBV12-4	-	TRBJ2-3	TGTGCCAGCAGTCTTGGGGGCGGGTTGGGCACCTGGGCAGATGCGCAGTATTTT	CASSLGGGLGTWADAQYF
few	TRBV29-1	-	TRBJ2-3	TGCAGCGTTGCCCAGGGTGGAGGGTATTTT	CSVAQGGGYF
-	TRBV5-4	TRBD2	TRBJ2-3	TGTGCCAGCAGCTTGGGTTCCTGGCGGGGGGGCACAGATACGCAGTATTTT	CASSLGSWRGGTDTQYF
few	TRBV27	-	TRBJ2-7	TGCGCCAGCAGCTTTTCAGGGGTATCCTACGAGCAGTACTTC	CASSFSGVSYEQYF
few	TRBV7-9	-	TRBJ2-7	TGTGCCACCAACCCCCTAGCGTCCCTCGGGAACTACGAGCAGTACTTC	CATNPLASLGNYEQYF
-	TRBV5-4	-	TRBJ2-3	TGTGCCAGCAGCTTGAAATTTATGGGGGACTCCACAGATACGCAGTATTTT	CASSLKFMGDSTDTQYF
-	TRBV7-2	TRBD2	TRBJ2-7	TGTGCCAGCAGCTTAGAGCCTAGCGGGGGCCTCGAGCAGTACTTC	CASSLEPSGGLEQYF
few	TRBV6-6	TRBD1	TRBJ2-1	TGTGCCAGCACTACAGGACAGGTCTCCTACAATGAGCAGTTCTTC	CASTTGQVSYNEQFF
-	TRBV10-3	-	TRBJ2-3	TGTGCCATCAGTGAGAGTGGCGGGGCCACCCTCCGTACGCCGTATTTT	CAISESGGATLRTPYF
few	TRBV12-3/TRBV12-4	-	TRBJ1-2	TGTGCCAGCAGACGAGAGGAGACAGCTAACTATGGCTACACCTTC	CASRREETANYGYTF
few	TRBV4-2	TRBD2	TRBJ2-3	TGTGCCAGTGGCGGGCTAGCGGTCAGCACAGATACGCAGTATTTT	CASGGLAVSTDTQYF
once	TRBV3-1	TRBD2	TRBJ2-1	TGTGCCAGCAGCCAAGGGACTAGCACGTGGTCTGGTGAGCAGTTCTTC	CASSQGTSTWSGEQFF
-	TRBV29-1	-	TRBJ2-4	TGCAGCGTTGTAGCGGTCCTAGCCAAAAACATTCAGTACTTC	CSVVAVLAKNIQYF
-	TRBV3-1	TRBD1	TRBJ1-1	TGTGCCAGCAGCCGGGAGACAGGGGGCACTGAAGCTTTCTTT	CASSRETGGTEAFF
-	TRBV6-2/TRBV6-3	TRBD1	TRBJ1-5	TGTGCCAGCAGTCCCGGGACAGGAGCTAGCAATCAGCCCCAGCATTTT	CASSPGTGASNQPQHF
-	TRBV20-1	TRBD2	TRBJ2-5	TGCAGTGCTAGCCCGGGAGGTCCGGCGGAGACCCAGTACTTC	CSASPGGPAETQYF
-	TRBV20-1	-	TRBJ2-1	TGCAGTGCTAGAGTCAAAGGTCCATCAGGAATCGGCAATGAGCAGTTCTTC	CSARVKGPSGIGNEQFF
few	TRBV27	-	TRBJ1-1	TGTGCCAGCAGTTTATCCACAGGGAGTTTTACTGAAGCTTTCTTT	CASSLSTGSFTEAFF
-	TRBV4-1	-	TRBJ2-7	TGCGCCAGCAGCCAAGAGTGGAGTGGTATGACGAGCTCCTACGAGCAGTACTTC	CASSQEWSGMTSSYEQYF
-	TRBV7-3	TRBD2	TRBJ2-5	TGTGCCAGCAGCCCCGGGATAGCGGGGGGCCCGTACCAAGAGACCCAGTACTTC	CASSPGIAGGPYQETQYF
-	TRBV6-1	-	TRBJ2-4	TGTGCCAGCAGTGAAGTTTCCAGGGACATTCAGTACTTC	CASSEVSRDIQYF
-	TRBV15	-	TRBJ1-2	TGTGCCACCTCCACCATTTTCTATGGCTACACCTTC	CATSTIFYGYTF
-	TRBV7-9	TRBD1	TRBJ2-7	TGTGCGACCGACAGGGGGAACGCCTACGAGCAGTACTTC	CATDRGNAYEQYF
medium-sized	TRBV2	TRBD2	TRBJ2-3	TGTGCCAGCAGTGAACGGGGACTAGCAGTCCCAGATACGCAGTATTTT	CASSERGLAVPDTQYF